The rows below give T cell receptor beta chains drawn from one sample of a study of immune evolution from preneoplasia to lung adenocarcinoma. Generated by immunoSEQ multiplex PCR, the TCRdb table keeps only in-frame clones and is missing some. Of approximately 10,000 clones in the sample, more than 75% were seen once. Sample: FFPE minimally invasive lung adenocarcinoma tissue. These receptors all stem from a donor at least 70 years old with lung adenocarcinoma. CDR3s include the opening cysteine and the closing phenylalanine or tryptophan. The D gene is left open where the match is weak. Clone size is stated in some rows and not others, as once, few, many or a class when expanded.

clone size: NA
J gene: TRBJ1-2
V gene: TRBV6-5
D gene: NA
CDR3 protein: CASTGGYGYTF
CDR3 DNA: TGTGCCAGCACCGGGGGCTATGGCTACACCTTC

clone size: NA
J gene: TRBJ2-1
V gene: TRBV28
D gene: TRBD2
CDR3 protein: CASTLATSGREAFF
CDR3 DNA: TGTGCCAGCACCCTGGCTACTAGCGGGAGGGAGGCGTTCTTC

clone size: NA
J gene: TRBJ2-2
V gene: TRBV11-1
D gene: NA
CDR3 protein: CASSLQNTGELFF
CDR3 DNA: TGTGCCAGCAGCTTACAGAACACCGGGGAGCTGTTTTTT

clone size: few
J gene: TRBJ2-7
V gene: TRBV21-1
D gene: NA
CDR3 protein: CASRGLAGGNYEQYF
CDR3 DNA: TGTGCCAGCAGGGGACTAGCGGGGGGTAACTACGAGCAGTACTTC

clone size: NA
J gene: TRBJ2-1
V gene: TRBV28
D gene: TRBD1
CDR3 protein: CASRPQGHLYNEQFF
CDR3 DNA: TGTGCCAGCAGACCACAGGGGCACCTTTACAATGAGCAGTTCTTC

clone size: NA
J gene: TRBJ2-1
V gene: TRBV5-6
D gene: TRBD2
CDR3 protein: CASSFSGGNEQFF
CDR3 DNA: TGTGCCAGCAGCTTTTCGGGAGGCAATGAGCAGTTCTTC

clone size: NA
J gene: TRBJ1-2
V gene: TRBV2
D gene: NA
CDR3 protein: CASSGDTNYGYTF
CDR3 DNA: TGTGCCAGCAGTGGGGACACTAACTATGGCTACACCTTC

clone size: NA
J gene: TRBJ2-7
V gene: TRBV5-6
D gene: NA
CDR3 protein: CASSIGTPSFTEQYF
CDR3 DNA: TGTGCCAGCAGCATCGGGACCCCGAGTTTTACGGAGCAGTACTTC

clone size: NA
J gene: TRBJ1-2
V gene: TRBV2
D gene: TRBD1
CDR3 protein: CASRGTGHNYGYTF
CDR3 DNA: TGTGCCAGCAGGGGGACAGGTCATAACTATGGCTACACCTTC

clone size: NA
J gene: TRBJ1-1
V gene: TRBV18
D gene: NA
CDR3 protein: CASSRSGEGTEAFF
CDR3 DNA: TGTGCCAGCTCACGCTCCGGGGAGGGGACTGAAGCTTTCTTT

clone size: NA
J gene: TRBJ2-7
V gene: TRBV27
D gene: TRBD2
CDR3 protein: CASSLRGTSVYEQYF
CDR3 DNA: TGTGCCAGCAGTTTACGAGGGACTAGCGTATACGAGCAGTACTTC

clone size: NA
J gene: TRBJ1-1
V gene: TRBV5-4
D gene: NA
CDR3 protein: CASSPAGGLGTEAFF
CDR3 DNA: TGTGCCAGCAGCCCGGCGGGGGGCTTGGGCACTGAAGCTTTCTTT

clone size: few
J gene: TRBJ2-1
V gene: TRBV25-1
D gene: NA
CDR3 protein: CASRPGGSDVEQFF
CDR3 DNA: TGTGCCAGCCGGCCCGGGGGCTCAGATGTTGAGCAGTTCTTC

clone size: NA
J gene: TRBJ2-3
V gene: TRBV18
D gene: NA
CDR3 protein: CASSPPGRTDTQYF
CDR3 DNA: TGTGCCAGCTCACCCCCGGGACGCACAGATACGCAGTATTTT

clone size: NA
J gene: TRBJ2-2
V gene: TRBV28
D gene: TRBD2
CDR3 protein: CASSPGGALPGELFF
CDR3 DNA: TGTGCCAGCAGTCCGGGGGGGGCCTTGCCCGGGGAGCTGTTTTTT

clone size: once
J gene: TRBJ2-7
V gene: TRBV7-9
D gene: NA
CDR3 protein: CASSSDGGGLEQYF
CDR3 DNA: TGTGCCAGCAGCTCGGACGGGGGAGGCCTCGAGCAGTACTTC

clone size: NA
J gene: TRBJ2-5
V gene: TRBV11-2
D gene: NA
CDR3 protein: CASSLDLRGPLLETQYF
CDR3 DNA: TGTGCCAGCAGCTTAGATCTTCGGGGACCCTTGTTAGAGACCCAGTACTTC

clone size: NA
J gene: TRBJ1-2
V gene: TRBV19
D gene: NA
CDR3 protein: CASDRGGGQDGYTF
CDR3 DNA: TGTGCCAGCGATCGCGGAGGAGGCCAGGATGGCTACACCTTC

clone size: NA
J gene: TRBJ1-3
V gene: TRBV9
D gene: NA
CDR3 protein: CASSAQQGSGNTIYF
CDR3 DNA: TGTGCCAGCAGCGCGCAACAGGGCTCTGGAAACACCATATATTTT

clone size: NA
J gene: TRBJ2-7
V gene: TRBV7-2
D gene: TRBD2
CDR3 protein: CASSLSGAGVWEQYF
CDR3 DNA: TGTGCCAGCAGCTTATCTGGGGCGGGAGTATGGGAGCAGTACTTC

clone size: once
J gene: TRBJ1-4
V gene: TRBV5-1
D gene: NA
CDR3 protein: CASSLVGGEEEKLFF
CDR3 DNA: TGCGCCAGCAGCTTGGTCGGGGGGGAGGAGGAAAAACTGTTTTTT

clone size: NA
J gene: TRBJ1-1
V gene: TRBV5-4
D gene: NA
CDR3 protein: CASSRRSTGTEAFF
CDR3 DNA: TGTGCCAGCAGCCGTAGGAGCACGGGCACTGAAGCTTTCTTT

clone size: NA
J gene: TRBJ2-3
V gene: TRBV19
D gene: TRBD1
CDR3 protein: CASSQDRGSTDTQYF
CDR3 DNA: TGTGCCAGTAGCCAAGACAGGGGGTCCACAGATACGCAGTATTTT

clone size: once
J gene: TRBJ1-1
V gene: TRBV11-2
D gene: NA
CDR3 protein: CASSLWIGETEAFF
CDR3 DNA: TGTGCCAGCAGCTTATGGATCGGGGAAACTGAAGCTTTCTTT

clone size: NA
J gene: TRBJ1-1
V gene: TRBV20-1
D gene: NA
CDR3 protein: CSVAGNTEAFF
CDR3 DNA: TGCAGTGTAGCTGGGAACACTGAAGCTTTCTTT

clone size: NA
J gene: TRBJ2-7
V gene: TRBV4-1
D gene: NA
CDR3 protein: CASSQDRNRASEQYF
CDR3 DNA: TGCGCCAGCAGCCAAGATCGGAACAGGGCGTCCGAGCAGTACTTC

clone size: NA
J gene: TRBJ1-2
V gene: TRBV28
D gene: TRBD1
CDR3 protein: CASKLQGPAVGYTF
CDR3 DNA: TGTGCCAGCAAACTACAGGGGCCCGCGGTCGGCTACACCTTC

clone size: NA
J gene: TRBJ1-1
V gene: TRBV30
D gene: NA
CDR3 protein: CACAGYPVNTEAFF
CDR3 DNA: TGTGCCTGTGCAGGTTACCCAGTGAACACTGAAGCTTTCTTT

clone size: NA
J gene: TRBJ1-1
V gene: TRBV29-1
D gene: NA
CDR3 protein: CSVDQSRVNTEAFF
CDR3 DNA: TGCAGCGTTGATCAGTCCAGGGTGAACACTGAAGCTTTCTTT